The TCR beta chain described here comes from a study of T cells after yellow fever vaccination. They built TCR cDNA with 5'RACE template switching, a step that put in a universal primer site and UMIs. TCRdb recomputed calls from the 5' RACE reads with MiXCR, one row per CDR3 protein. The sample records about 240,000 distinct CDR3 sequences, 6% to 7.5% being singletons. Study-level points and caveats: One caveat is that FACS-sorted repertoires could contain abundant clonotypes contaminating from the bulk population.

Trimming left V 3 bases short and J 6 bases short, with 20 bases between. Per the germline V gene, CDR1 is SGDLS and CDR2 is YYNGEE. The CDR3 length is 16 residues. Comment on this clonotype: Its antigen is unidentified.

The rearrangement joins TRBV9 to TRBJ2-3; D might be TRBD2 (5 bases). The receptor comes from a man aged 25 to 40 who received the YFV17D yellow fever vaccine. The material was CD4+ T cells sorted from PBMCs, obtained 15 days after the yellow fever booster vaccination. CDR3 amino acids: CASSAHVGVITDTQYF. DNA of the CDR3: TGTGCCAGCAGCGCCCATGTGGGAGTCATAACGGATACGCAGTATTTT.